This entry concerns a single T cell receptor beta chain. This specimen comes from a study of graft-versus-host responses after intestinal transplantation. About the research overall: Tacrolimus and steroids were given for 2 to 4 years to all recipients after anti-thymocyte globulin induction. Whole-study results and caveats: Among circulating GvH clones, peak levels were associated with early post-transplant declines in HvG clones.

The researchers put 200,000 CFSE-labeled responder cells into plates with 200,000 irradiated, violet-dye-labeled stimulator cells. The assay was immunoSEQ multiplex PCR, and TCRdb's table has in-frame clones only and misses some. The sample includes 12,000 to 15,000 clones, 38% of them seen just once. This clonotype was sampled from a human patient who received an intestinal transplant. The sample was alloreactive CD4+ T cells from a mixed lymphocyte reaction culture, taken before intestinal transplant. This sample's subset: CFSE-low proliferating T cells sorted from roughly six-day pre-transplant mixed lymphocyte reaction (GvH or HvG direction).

The CDR3 here is CAIKGQVGSPLHF. As DNA, the CDR3 is TGTGCCATCAAAGGACAGGTGGGTTCACCCCTCCACTTT. The chain carries TRBV10-3 and TRBJ1-6, with 7 nucleotides matching TRBD1. The V gene end was trimmed by 7 bases and the J gene end by 9 bases; junction bases not matched to a gene: 6. This CDR3 spans 13 amino acids. CDR1 and CDR2 (germline): ENHRY, SYGVKD.